Below are 17 T cell receptor beta chains sequenced from a single sample in a study of early T cells in non-severe SARS-CoV-2 infection. TCRdb ran MiXCR on the 5' RACE reads and lists one entry per CDR3 protein. This sample has 55,000 to 75,000 distinct CDR3 sequences, with 5% to 6.5% found just once. The source material was whole blood, sampled at baseline. The receptor set was obtained from an adult who was a healthcare worker with PCR-confirmed SARS-CoV-2 infection or an uninfected control (not recorded which).

The V and J genes are TRBV5-1 and TRBJ2-1, with 8 bases matching TRBD2. The ends lost 3 bases at V and 10 bases at J; junction bases unmatched: 12. CDR1 SGHRS and CDR2 YFSETQ come from the germline V gene. The CDR3 consists of 15 residues. The chain's CDR3 is CASSSEGLGFGEQFF. The CDR3 nucleotides read TGCGCCAGCAGCTCTGAGGGACTAGGGTTCGGGGAGCAGTTCTTC. The full variable domain, completed using reference TRBV5-1 and TRBJ2-1, is KAGVTQTPRYLIKTRGQQVTLSCSPISGHRSVSWYQQTPGQGLQFLFEYFSETQRNKGNFPGRFSGRQFSNSRSEMNVSTLELGDSALYLCASSSEGLGFGEQFFGPGTRLTVL.

The rearrangement joins TRBV18 to TRBJ1-5; the match to TRBD1 covers 10 bases. CDR3 length equals 15 residues. From germline, CDR1 is KGHSH and CDR2 LQKENI. Trimming took 3 bases from V and 7 from J; bases not matched to a gene: 6. The CDR3 coding sequence is TGTGCCAGCTCACCGGGGACAGGGGTTGGGCAGCCCCAGCATTTT. This translates into CASSPGTGVGQPQHF.

Ten or more counts support this clonotype. This rearrangement joins TRBV11-3 to TRBJ2-7, with 7 bases aligning to TRBD1. J was trimmed by 1 base and V by 0 bases; bases with no gene match: 6. The CDR3 is 16 residues long. Germline assignment: CDR1 SGHNT and CDR2 YENEEA. CDR3 nucleotide sequence: TGTGCCAGCAGCTTAGAAAAAGGCAGGGGGTCCTACGAGCAGTACTTC. Protein: CASSLEKGRGSYEQYF.

In its sample, this clonotype was seen a few times. The rearrangement links TRBV27 to TRBJ2-3, with D possibly matching TRBD2 (5 bases). V gave up 3 bases and J gave up 0 bases, with 22 bases separating them. CDR1 MNHEY and CDR2 SMNVEV come from the germline V gene (reference sequence). The CDR3 covers 19 residues. The CDR3 reads CASSFRVLAPSTSTDTQYF. In DNA form, the CDR3 reads TGTGCCAGCAGTTTCAGAGTCCTAGCCCCATCGACTAGCACAGATACGCAGTATTTT.

This clonotype was detected a few times. The chain combines TRBV29-1 with TRBJ2-7; 9 bases agree with TRBD1. The junction had 9 bases not matched to a gene; V was cut back by 7 bases and J by 2 bases. CDR1 is SQVTM, CDR2 ANQGSEA, per germline. CDR3 size: 14 residues. The CDR3, as DNA: TGCAGCGCCAGAGGACAGGGGATTACCTACGAGCAGTACTTC. It translates to CSARGQGITYEQYF.

This clonotype was counted ten times or more. The V call is TRBV6-6, the J call TRBJ1-5; 7 positions agree with TRBD1. Per germline, CDR1 MNHNY and CDR2 SVGAGI (reference sequence). The CDR3 has 19 residues. Germline trimming cut 2 bases from V and 4 bases from J; bases unmatched to any gene: 17. The CDR3 region is CASSYGSQGGEFSNQPQHF. The CDR3, as DNA: TGTGCCAGCAGTTACGGGTCGCAGGGGGGCGAGTTCTCTAATCAGCCCCAGCATTTT.

The table lists this clonotype with many counts. The chain uses TRBV19 and TRBJ2-2, with TRBD2 matching over 13 bases. Germline trimming cut 3 bases from V and 5 bases from J; bases unmatched to any gene: 3. CDR3 length: 16 residues. Germline CDR1 is LNHDA and CDR2 is SQIVND (reference sequence). The CDR3 region has the DNA TGTGCCAGTAGTATCCAGACTAGCGGGAGGACCGGGGAGCTGTTTTTT. It encodes CASSIQTSGRTGELFF.

This clonotype was detected ten times or more. The rearrangement uses TRBV29-1 and TRBJ2-7; TRBD2 agrees at 7 bases. Germline V lookup: CDR1 SQVTM, CDR2 ANQGSEA. The V segment lost 5 bases and the J segment 2 bases; nucleotides outside the gene matches: 9. The length of the CDR3 is 14 residues. CDR3 sequence: CSVSGEAGPYEQYF. In DNA form, the CDR3 reads TGCAGCGTTTCTGGGGAAGCGGGGCCCTACGAGCAGTACTTC.

This clonotype was observed many times. V and J are TRBV29-1 and TRBJ1-4, with TRBD1 identical over 8 bases. From germline, CDR1 is SQVTM and CDR2 ANQGSEA. The CDR3 spans 10 residues. Trimming cost V 5 bases and J 12 bases; bases outside gene matches: 2. The CDR3 spells CSVLQGELFF. CDR3 nucleotide sequence: TGCAGCGTTCTACAGGGGGAACTGTTTTTT.

In this sample, this clonotype turned up many times. The V call is TRBV28, the J call TRBJ1-2; no clear D gene. Trimming cost V 5 bases and J 3 bases, with 10 bases left between them. The length of the CDR3 is 13 residues. Germline lookup yields CDR1 MDHEN and CDR2 SYDVKM. CDR3 region: CASSSRRYYGYTF. The CDR3, as DNA: TGTGCCAGCAGTAGCCGTCGTTACTATGGCTACACCTTC.

This clonotype came up many times. V is TRBV28 and J is TRBJ2-7; D call uncertain. Trimming left V 4 bases short and J 1 base short, with 8 bases between. Looked up from germline, CDR1 is MDHEN and CDR2 is SYDVKM. CDR3 length equals 13 residues. The CDR3 here is CASSSIDSYEQYF. CDR3 DNA sequence: TGTGCCAGCAGTTCAATAGATTCCTACGAGCAGTACTTC.

This clonotype has only a few counts. The chain couples TRBV10-2 to TRBJ2-1; the D gene is possibly TRBD2 (5 bases). V was shortened by 3 bases and J by 8 bases, with 20 bases between the two germline ends. The CDR3 runs to 16 residues. Germline V CDR1 and CDR2: WSHSY, SAAADI. The CDR3 DNA sequence: TGCGCCAGCAGTGAAATTTCACTAGATTACAAGGATGAGCAGTTCTTC. Residues: CASSEISLDYKDEQFF.

This clonotype was detected ten times or more. The rearrangement uses TRBV11-2 and TRBJ2-1, with 11 bases aligning to TRBD2. Trimming removed 5 bases from V and 7 bases from J; junction bases left unmatched: 10. This CDR3 comprises 16 residues. CDR1 SGHAT and CDR2 FQNNGV come from the germline V gene. In DNA, the CDR3 is TGTGCCAGCAGCCCGATGACTAGCGGGATATCAAATGAGCAGTTCTTC. It specifies CASSPMTSGISNEQFF.

This clonotype has only a few counts. V is TRBV5-6 and J is TRBJ2-3, with 7 bases fitting TRBD2. Germline V CDR1 and CDR2: SGHDT, YYEEEE. There are 15 residues in the CDR3. With V trimmed by 5 bases and J by 0 bases, 6 bases remained unmatched. The CDR3 reads CASSLRGGSTDTQYF. CDR3 DNA: TGTGCCAGCAGTCTTCGCGGGGGAAGCACAGATACGCAGTATTTT.

This clonotype was seen many times. The genes are TRBV6-5 and TRBJ2-5, with D possibly TRBD2 on 6 matching bases. From germline, CDR1 is MNHEY and CDR2 SVGAGI. V shed 0 bases and J shed 9 bases, with 17 bases lying between them. The CDR3 length is 15 residues. CDR3 DNA: TGTGCCAGCAGTTACTCGGGAGGCGGGGTCCAGGCCCAGTACTTC. Residues: CASSYSGGGVQAQYF.

As regards this clonotype: Possible read error: a much larger clone is one base away. The chain recombines TRBV2 with TRBJ2-1; the D call may be TRBD1 or TRBD2 (5 bases each). The CDR3 loop spans 14 amino acids. Germline assignment: CDR1 SNHLY and CDR2 FYNNEI. Trimming took 10 bases from V and 6 from J, leaving 19 bases between them. CDR3 coding DNA: TGTGCCACCTCGGGACGCAAGTATTTCAATGAGCAGTTCTTC. Translated: CATSGRKYFNEQFF.

In its sample, this clonotype was seen many times. This sequence joins TRBV28 and TRBJ1-5; D not certain. The CDR3 consists of 15 residues. From germline, CDR1 is MDHEN and CDR2 SYDVKM. Trimming removed 6 bases at V and 0 bases at J, with 12 bases between. The CDR3 here is CASSRKGYSNQPQHF. In nucleotides, the CDR3 is TGTGCCAGCAGCAGAAAAGGTTATAGCAATCAGCCCCAGCATTTT.